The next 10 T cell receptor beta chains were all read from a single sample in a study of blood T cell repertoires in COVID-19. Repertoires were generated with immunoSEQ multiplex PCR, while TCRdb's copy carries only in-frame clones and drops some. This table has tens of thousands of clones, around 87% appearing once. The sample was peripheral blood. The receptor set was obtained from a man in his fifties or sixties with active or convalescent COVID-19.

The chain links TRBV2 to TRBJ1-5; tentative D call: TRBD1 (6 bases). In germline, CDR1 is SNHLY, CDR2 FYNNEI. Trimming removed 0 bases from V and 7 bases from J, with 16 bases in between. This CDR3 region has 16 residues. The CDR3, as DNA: TGTGCCAGCAGTGAAGCGCTTGGGCAGGGGAACCAGCCCCAGCATTTT. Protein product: CASSEALGQGNQPQHF.

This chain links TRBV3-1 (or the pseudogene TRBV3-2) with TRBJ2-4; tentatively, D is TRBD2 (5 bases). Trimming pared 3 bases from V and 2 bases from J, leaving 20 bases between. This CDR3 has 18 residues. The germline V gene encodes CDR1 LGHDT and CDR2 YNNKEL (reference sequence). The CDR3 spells CASSHLMEDSGTKNIQYF. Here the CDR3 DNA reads TGTGCCAGCAGCCACCTGATGGAGGATTCCGGGACCAAAAACATTCAGTACTTC.

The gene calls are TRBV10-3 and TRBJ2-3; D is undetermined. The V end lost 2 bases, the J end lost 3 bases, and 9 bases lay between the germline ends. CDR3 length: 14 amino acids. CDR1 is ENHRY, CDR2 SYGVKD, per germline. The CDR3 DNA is TGTGCCATCAGTGAGGGTACTGTTACAGATACGCAGTATTTT. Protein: CAISEGTVTDTQYF.

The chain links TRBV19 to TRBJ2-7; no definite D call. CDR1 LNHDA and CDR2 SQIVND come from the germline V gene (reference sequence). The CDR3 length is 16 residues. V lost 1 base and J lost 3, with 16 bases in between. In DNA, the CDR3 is TGTGCCAGTAGTATAGGCTGGCGGCGCGACCACTACGAGCAGTACTTC. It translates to CASSIGWRRDHYEQYF. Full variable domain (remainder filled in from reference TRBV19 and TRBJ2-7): DGGITQSPKYLFRKEGQNVTLSCEQNLNHDAMYWYRQDPGQGLRLIYYSQIVNDFQKGDIAEGYSVSREKKESFPLTVTSAQKNPTAFYLCASSIGWRRDHYEQYFGPGTRLTVT.

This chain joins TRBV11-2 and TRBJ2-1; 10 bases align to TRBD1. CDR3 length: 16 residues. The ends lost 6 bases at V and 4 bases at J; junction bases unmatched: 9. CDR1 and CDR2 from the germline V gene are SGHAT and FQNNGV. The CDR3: CASSRNRQGAYNEQFF. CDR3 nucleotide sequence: TGTGCCAGCAGTCGCAATCGACAGGGGGCTTACAATGAGCAGTTCTTC.

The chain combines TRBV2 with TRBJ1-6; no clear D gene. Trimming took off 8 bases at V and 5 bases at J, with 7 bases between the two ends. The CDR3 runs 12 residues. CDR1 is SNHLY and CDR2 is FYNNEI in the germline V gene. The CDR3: CASAKHNSPLHF. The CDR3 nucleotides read TGTGCCAGCGCTAAGCATAATTCACCCCTCCACTTT.

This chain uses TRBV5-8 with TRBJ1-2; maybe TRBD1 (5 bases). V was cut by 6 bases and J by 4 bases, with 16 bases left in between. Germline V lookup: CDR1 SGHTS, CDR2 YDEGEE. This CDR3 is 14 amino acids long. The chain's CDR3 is CASTTDSFLYGYTF. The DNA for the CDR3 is TGTGCCAGCACAACTGACAGTTTCCTCTATGGCTACACCTTC.

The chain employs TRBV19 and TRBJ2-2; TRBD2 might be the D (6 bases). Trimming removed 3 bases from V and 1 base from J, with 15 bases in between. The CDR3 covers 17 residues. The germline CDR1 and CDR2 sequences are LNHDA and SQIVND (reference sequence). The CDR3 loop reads CASSMLWGDVNTGELFF. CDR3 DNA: TGTGCCAGTAGTATGCTCTGGGGGGACGTGAACACCGGGGAGCTGTTTTTT.

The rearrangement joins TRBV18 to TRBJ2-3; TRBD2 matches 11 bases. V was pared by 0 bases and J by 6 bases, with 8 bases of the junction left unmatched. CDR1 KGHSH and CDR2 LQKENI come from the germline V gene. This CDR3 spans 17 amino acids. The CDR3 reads CASSPPRLAGMTDTQYF. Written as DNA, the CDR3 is TGTGCCAGCTCACCACCGAGACTAGCGGGGATGACGGATACGCAGTATTTT.

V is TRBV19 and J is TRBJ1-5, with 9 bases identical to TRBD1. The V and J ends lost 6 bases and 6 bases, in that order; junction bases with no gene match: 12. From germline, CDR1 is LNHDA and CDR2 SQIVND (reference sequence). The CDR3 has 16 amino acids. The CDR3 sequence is CASSPITTGGSQPQHF. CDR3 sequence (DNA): TGTGCCAGTAGCCCTATTACGACAGGGGGAAGTCAGCCCCAGCATTTT.